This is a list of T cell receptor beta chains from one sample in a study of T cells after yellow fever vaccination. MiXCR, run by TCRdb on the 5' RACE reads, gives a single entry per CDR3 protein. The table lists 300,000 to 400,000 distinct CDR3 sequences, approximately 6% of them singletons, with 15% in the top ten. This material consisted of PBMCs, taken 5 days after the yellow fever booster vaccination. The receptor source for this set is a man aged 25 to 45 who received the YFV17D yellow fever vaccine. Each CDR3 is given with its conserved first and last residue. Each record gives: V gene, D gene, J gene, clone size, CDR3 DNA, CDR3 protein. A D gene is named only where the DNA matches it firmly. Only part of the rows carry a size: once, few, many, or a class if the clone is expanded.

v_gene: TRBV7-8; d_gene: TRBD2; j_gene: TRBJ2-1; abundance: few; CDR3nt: TGTGCCAGCCGTTCGGCGGGGGGCTACAATGAGCAGTTCTTC; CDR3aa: CASRSAGGYNEQFF
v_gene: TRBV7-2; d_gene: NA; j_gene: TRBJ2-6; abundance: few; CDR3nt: TGTGCCAGCAGCCCAAAAAGTGCTGGGGCCAACGTCCTGACTTTC; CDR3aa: CASSPKSAGANVLTF
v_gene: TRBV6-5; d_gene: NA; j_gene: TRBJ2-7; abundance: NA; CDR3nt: TGTGCCAGCAGTTACGATTGGGCATCTGTATACGAGCAGTACTTC; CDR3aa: CASSYDWASVYEQYF
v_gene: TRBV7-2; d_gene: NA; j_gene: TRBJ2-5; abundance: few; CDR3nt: TGTGCCAGCAACCCTAGGGGTGGGGAGTGGGAGACCCAGTACTTC; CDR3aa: CASNPRGGEWETQYF
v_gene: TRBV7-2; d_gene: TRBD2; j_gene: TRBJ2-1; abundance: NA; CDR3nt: TGTGCCAGCAGCTTAGAGCGGACTAGCGGGAGGGTTGAGCCGTTCTTC; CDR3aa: CASSLERTSGRVEPFF
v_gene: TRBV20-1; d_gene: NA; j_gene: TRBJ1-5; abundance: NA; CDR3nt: TGCAGTGCTAGACAGGTGCGGGGCAATCAGCCCCAGCATTTT; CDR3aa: CSARQVRGNQPQHF
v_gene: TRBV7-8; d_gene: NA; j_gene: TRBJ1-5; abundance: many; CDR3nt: TGTGCCAGCAGCTATGGTCCGAGCAGGAATAGCAATCAGCCCCAGCATTTT; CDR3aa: CASSYGPSRNSNQPQHF
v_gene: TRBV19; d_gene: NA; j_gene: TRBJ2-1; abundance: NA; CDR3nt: TGTGCCAGTAGTATAATCCTCTACAATGAGCAGTTCTTC; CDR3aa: CASSIILYNEQFF
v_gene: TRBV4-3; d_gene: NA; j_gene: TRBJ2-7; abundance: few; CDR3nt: TGCGCCAGCAGCCGGGTAGCGGAAGGGAGCGAGCAGTACTTC; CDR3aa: CASSRVAEGSEQYF
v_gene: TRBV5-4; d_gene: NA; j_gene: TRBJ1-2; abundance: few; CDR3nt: TGTGCCAGCAGCTTGGAGGGGGAGGTTGGCTACACCTTC; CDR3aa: CASSLEGEVGYTF
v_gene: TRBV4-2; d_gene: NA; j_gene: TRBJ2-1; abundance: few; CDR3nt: TGTGCCAGCAGCCAAGCGGGAGTAATGTCCTACAATGAGCAGTTCTTC; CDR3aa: CASSQAGVMSYNEQFF
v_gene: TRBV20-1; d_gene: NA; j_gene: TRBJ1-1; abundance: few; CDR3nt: TGCAGTGCAACCGGCAATTTGAACGCTGAAGCTTTCTTT; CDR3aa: CSATGNLNAEAFF
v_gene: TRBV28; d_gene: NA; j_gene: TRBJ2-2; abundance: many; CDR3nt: TGTGCCAGCACCCCGAGGCTGGCAAACACCGGGGAGCTGTTTTTT; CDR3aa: CASTPRLANTGELFF
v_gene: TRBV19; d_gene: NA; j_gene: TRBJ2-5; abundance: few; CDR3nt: TGTGCCAGTAGTGACCGGGGTACCCAAGAGACCCAGTACTTC; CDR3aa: CASSDRGTQETQYF
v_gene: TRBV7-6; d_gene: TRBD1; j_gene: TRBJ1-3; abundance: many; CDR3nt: TGTGCCAGCAGCTCGACAGGGATGGGAAGCGGAAACACCATATATTTT; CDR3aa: CASSSTGMGSGNTIYF
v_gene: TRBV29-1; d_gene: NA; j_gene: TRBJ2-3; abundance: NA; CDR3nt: TGCAGCGTTGACGAAACCGGGCCAGATACGCAGTATTTT; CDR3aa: CSVDETGPDTQYF
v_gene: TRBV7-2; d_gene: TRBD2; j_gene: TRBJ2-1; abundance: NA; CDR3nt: TGTGCTAGCAGCTGCACTAGCGCCCCTGAGGATGAGCAGTTCTTC; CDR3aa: CASSCTSAPEDEQFF
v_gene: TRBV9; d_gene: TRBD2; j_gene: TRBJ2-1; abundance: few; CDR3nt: TGTGCCAGCAGCGTAGGTCCAGCGGGAGACAATGAGCAGTTCTTC; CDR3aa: CASSVGPAGDNEQFF
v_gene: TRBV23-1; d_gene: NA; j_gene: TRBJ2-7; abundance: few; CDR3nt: TGCGCCAGCAGTCAGTCCCCGGGACGGCGGGGCGAGCAGTACTTC; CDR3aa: CASSQSPGRRGEQYF
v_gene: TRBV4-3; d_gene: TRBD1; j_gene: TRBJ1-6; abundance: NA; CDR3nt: TGCGCCAGCAGCCTAGGGACAGCCGGTGGTTCACCCCTCCACTTT; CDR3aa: CASSLGTAGGSPLHF
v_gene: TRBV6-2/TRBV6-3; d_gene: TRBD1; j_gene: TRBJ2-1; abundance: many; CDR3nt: TGTGCCAGCAGTTACAACTCCGGGACAGGCTACTTC; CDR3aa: CASSYNSGTGYF
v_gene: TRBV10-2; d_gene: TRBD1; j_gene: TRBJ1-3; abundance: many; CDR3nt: TGCGCCAGCAGCAGGGGGCTCGATGGAAACACCATATATTTT; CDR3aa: CASSRGLDGNTIYF
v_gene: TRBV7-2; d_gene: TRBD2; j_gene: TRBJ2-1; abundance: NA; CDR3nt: TGTGCCAGCAGCTTAGGGCCCGGGACTAGCGATAATGAGCAGTTCTTC; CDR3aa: CASSLGPGTSDNEQFF
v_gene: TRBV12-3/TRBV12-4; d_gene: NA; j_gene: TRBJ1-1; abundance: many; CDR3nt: TGTGCCAGCAGTTTAGGGGGTGGGGAAAACACTGAAGCTTTCTTT; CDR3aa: CASSLGGGENTEAFF
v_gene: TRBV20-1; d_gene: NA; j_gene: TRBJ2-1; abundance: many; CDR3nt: TGCAGTGCCACTAGCAAGGGTGAGCAGTTCTTC; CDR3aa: CSATSKGEQFF
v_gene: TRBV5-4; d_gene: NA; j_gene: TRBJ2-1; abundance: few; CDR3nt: TGTGCCAGCAGCACCTCAAGCTCGCGGGATCGTGCCCCCCGCCGGCAGTTCTTC; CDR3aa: CASSTSSSRDRAPRRQFF
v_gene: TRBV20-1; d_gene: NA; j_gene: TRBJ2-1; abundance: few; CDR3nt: TGCAGTGCTACCGAGTCGGCTAAGTATATGAATGAGCAGTTCTTC; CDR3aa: CSATESAKYMNEQFF
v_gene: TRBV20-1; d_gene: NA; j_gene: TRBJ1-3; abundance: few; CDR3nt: TGCAGTGCTAGTTCAACAGCTGGAAACACCATATATTTT; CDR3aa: CSASSTAGNTIYF
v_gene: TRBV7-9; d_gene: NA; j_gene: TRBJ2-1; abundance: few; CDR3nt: TGTGCCAGCAGCTTAACTACCTCACTAGTTGAGCAGTTCTTC; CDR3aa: CASSLTTSLVEQFF
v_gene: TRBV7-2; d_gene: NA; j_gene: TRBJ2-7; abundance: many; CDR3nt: TGTGCCAGCACCAACCCGGGATACTCCTACGAGCAGTACTTC; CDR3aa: CASTNPGYSYEQYF
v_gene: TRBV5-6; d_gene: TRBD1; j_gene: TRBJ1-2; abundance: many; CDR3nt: TGTGCCAGCAGCCGACAGGGGACCTATGGCTACACCTTC; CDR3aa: CASSRQGTYGYTF
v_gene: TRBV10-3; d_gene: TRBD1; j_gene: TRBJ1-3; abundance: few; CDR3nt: TGTGCCATCAGGTCCCCGGGACAGGGAGGAAACTCTGGAAACACCATATATTTT; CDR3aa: CAIRSPGQGGNSGNTIYF
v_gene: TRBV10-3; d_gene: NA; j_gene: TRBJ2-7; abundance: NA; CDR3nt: TGTGCCATCAAGGGAGGACAGGAATGGGGCGAGCGGTACTTC; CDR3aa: CAIKGGQEWGERYF
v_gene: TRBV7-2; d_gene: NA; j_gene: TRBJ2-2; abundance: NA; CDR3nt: TGTGCCAGCAGCTCGGGTCCGACCGGGGAGCTGTTTTTT; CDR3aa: CASSSGPTGELFF
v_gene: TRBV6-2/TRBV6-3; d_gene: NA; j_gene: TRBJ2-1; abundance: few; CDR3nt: TGTGCCAGCAGTTTTGATTACAATGAGCAGTTCTTC; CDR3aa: CASSFDYNEQFF
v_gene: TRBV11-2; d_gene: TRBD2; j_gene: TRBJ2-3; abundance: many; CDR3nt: TGTGCCAGCAGCTTAGTACCCCTAGCGGGAGGTAGCACAGATACGCAGTATTTT; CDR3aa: CASSLVPLAGGSTDTQYF
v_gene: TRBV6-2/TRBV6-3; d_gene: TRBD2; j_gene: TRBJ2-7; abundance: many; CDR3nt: TGTGCCAGCGCCCTTACAGCGGGACCCTACGAGCAGTACTTC; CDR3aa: CASALTAGPYEQYF
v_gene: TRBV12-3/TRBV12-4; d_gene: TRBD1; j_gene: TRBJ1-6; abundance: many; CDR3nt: TGTGCCAGCAGACGGGGGGCAGGGGGGGCTTCACCCCTCCACTTT; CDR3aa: CASRRGAGGASPLHF
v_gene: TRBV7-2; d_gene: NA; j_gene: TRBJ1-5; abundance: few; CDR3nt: TGTGCCAGCAGCTCGGGCGTGAGACATCAGCCCCAGCATTTT; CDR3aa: CASSSGVRHQPQHF
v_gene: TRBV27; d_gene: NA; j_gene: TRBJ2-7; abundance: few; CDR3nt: TGTGCCAGCAGTAAGCGATCGGGTTCCTACGAGCAGTACTTC; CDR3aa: CASSKRSGSYEQYF
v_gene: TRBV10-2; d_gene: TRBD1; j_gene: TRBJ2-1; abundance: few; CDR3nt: TGCGCCAGCAGTGAGTCGATTCAGACAGGGAAGCTCTTC; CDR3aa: CASSESIQTGKLF
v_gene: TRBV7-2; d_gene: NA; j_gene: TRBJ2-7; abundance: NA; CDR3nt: TGTGCCAGCAGCTTAGCGGGCCGTTTTCCCTACGAGCAGTACTTC; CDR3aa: CASSLAGRFPYEQYF
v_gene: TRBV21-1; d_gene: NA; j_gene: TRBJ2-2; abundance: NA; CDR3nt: TGTGCCAGCAGCCCCAGTCCCCAGCGGGAGGACGCGGTGAAGCTGTTTTTT; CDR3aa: CASSPSPQREDAVKLFF
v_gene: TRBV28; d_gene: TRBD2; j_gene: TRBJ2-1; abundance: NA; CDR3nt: TGTGCCAGTTTCAATCTAGCGGCCAGCTCCTACAATGAGCAGTTCTTC; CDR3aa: CASFNLAASSYNEQFF
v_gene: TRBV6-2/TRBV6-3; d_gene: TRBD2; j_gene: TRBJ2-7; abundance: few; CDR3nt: TGTGCCAGCACGACGGGAGGGTACTACGAGCAGTACTTC; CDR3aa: CASTTGGYYEQYF
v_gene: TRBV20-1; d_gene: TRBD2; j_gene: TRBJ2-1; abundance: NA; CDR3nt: TGCTGTGCTAGAGCTCGGGGACTAGTGGGTTCGTCTGAGCAGTTCTTC; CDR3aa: CCARARGLVGSSEQFF
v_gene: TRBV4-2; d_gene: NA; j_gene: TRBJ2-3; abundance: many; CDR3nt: TGTGCCAGCCAAACTCTGGGGGCAGATACGCAGTATTTT; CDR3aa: CASQTLGADTQYF
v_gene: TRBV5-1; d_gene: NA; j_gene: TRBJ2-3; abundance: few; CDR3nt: TGCGCCAGCAGCCACGGGAAGGGAAATACGCAGTATTTT; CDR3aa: CASSHGKGNTQYF